This TCR beta chain was identified during a study of shared clonotypes between healthy human individuals. At the level of the study: CD4 naive and memory got three plates each, CD8 naive two, CD8 memory one.

This CDR3 region has 15 residues. V was pared by 5 bases and J by 2 bases, with 7 bases of the junction left unmatched. Germline V gene data show CDR1 as SEHNR and CDR2 as FQNEAQ (reference sequence). Findings and limits, study-wide: How much donors shared clonotypes was expected to be affected by sequencing depth. Some clonotypes were shared by all four sorted-subset donors, while others were not shared. The non-shared ones had lower generation probabilities than the shared ones. Memory subsets had estimated richness that was generally smaller than that of naive subsets.

The method was immunoSEQ multiplex PCR; TCRdb's version includes in-frame clones alone and lacks a portion of them. The data contain under 850,000 clones, 92% of them singletons. It was CD45RO-negative cells, positively selected for CCR7, that made up naive CD8 cells, with terminally differentiated effector memory CD45RA+ cells excluded. Points on this clone: Its antigen is not known.

Sequencing was done on a sample of naive CD8+ T cells sorted from blood. This TCR derives from a man younger than 45 in good health. The chain links TRBV7-9 to TRBJ2-7; 9 bases are a match to TRBD1. The CDR3 region is CASSINRGPTYEQYF. The CDR3, as DNA: TGTGCCAGCAGCATAAACAGGGGGCCGACCTACGAGCAGTACTTC.